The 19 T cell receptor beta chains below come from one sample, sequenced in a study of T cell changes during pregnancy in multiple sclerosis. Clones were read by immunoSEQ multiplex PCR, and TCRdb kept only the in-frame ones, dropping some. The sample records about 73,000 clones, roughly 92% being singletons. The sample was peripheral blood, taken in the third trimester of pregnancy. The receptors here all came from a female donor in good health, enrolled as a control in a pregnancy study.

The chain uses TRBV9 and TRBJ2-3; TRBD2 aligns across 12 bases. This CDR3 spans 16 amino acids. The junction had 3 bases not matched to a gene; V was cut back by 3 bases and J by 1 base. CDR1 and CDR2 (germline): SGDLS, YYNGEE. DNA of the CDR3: TGTGCCAGCAGCGCGACTAGCGGGGGAGGCACAGATACGCAGTATTTT. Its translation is CASSATSGGGTDTQYF.

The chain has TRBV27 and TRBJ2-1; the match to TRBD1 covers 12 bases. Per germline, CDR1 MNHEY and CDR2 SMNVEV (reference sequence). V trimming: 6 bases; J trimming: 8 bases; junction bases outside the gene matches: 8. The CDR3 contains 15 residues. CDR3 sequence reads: CASRTGTGGFDEQFF. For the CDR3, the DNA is TGTGCCAGCAGGACCGGGACAGGGGGCTTCGATGAGCAGTTCTTC.

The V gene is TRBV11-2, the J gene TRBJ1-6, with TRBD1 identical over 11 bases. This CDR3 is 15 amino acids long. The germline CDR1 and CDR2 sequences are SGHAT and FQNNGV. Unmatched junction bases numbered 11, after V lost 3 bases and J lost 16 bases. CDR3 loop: CASSLVGTGTGGLHF. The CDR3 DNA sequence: TGTGCCAGCAGCTTGGTCGGTACCGGGACAGGGGGGCTCCACTTT.

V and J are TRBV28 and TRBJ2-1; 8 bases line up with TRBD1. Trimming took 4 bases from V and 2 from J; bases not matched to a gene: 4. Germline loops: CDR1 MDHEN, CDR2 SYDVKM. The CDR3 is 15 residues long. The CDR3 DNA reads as TGTGCCAGCAGTTCACCGGGACAGGCCTACAATGAGCAGTTCTTC. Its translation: CASSSPGQAYNEQFF.

CDR3 nucleotides: TGTGCCCCGAAGTGCGGGCCTCACACCGGGGAGCTGTTTTTT. Its protein is CAPKCGPHTGELFF. The chain recombines TRBV10-3 with TRBJ2-2; tentatively, D is TRBD2 (5 bases). There are 14 residues in the CDR3. CDR1 is ENHRY, CDR2 SYGVKD, per germline. V was clipped by 11 bases and J by 3 bases, with 16 bases between them.

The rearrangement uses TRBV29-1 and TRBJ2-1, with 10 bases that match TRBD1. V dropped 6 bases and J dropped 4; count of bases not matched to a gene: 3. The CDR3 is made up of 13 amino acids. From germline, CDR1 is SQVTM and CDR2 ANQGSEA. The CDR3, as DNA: TGCAGCGTGGGGACAGGGGTTTACAATGAGCAGTTCTTC. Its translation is CSVGTGVYNEQFF.

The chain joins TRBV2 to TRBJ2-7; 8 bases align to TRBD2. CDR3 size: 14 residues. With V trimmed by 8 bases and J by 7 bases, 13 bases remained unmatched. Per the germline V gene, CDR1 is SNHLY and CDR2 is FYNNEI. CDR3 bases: TGTGCCAGCCGGGGGAGACTAGCGTCCGGAGAGCAGTACTTC. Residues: CASRGRLASGEQYF.

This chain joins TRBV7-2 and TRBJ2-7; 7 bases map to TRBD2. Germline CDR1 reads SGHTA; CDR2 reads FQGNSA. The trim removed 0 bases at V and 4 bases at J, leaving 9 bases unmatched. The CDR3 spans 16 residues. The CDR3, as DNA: TGTGCCAGCAGCTTAGCGGACTTGGCGGGAGCTTACGAGCAGTACTTC. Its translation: CASSLADLAGAYEQYF.

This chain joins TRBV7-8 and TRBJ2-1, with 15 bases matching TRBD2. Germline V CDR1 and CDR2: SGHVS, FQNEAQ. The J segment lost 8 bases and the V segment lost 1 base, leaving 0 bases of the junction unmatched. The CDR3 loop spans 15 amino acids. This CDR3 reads CASSLGTSGRDEQFF. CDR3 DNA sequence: TGTGCCAGCAGCTTAGGGACTAGCGGGAGGGATGAGCAGTTCTTC.

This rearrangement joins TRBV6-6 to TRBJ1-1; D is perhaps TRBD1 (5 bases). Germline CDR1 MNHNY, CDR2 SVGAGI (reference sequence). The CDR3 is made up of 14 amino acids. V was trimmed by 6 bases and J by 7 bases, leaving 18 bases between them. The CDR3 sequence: CASRGGLGEDEAFF. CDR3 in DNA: TGTGCCAGCAGGGGGGGGTTGGGAGAAGATGAAGCTTTCTTT.

The CDR3 loop reads CASREDREREQYF. The CDR3 region has the DNA TGTGCCAGCAGAGAAGACAGGGAACGCGAGCAGTACTTC. The V and J genes are TRBV6-6 and TRBJ2-7; TRBD1 matches 7 bases. This CDR3 region has 13 residues. With 6 bases clipped from V and 6 bases from J, the junction kept 8 bases outside the gene matches. CDR1 and CDR2 (germline): MNHNY, SVGAGI (reference sequence).

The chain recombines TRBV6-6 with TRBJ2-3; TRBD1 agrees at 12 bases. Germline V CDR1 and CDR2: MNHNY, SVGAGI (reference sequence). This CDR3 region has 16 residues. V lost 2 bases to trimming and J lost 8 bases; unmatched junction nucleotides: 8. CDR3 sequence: CASSYGDRGLMGTQYF. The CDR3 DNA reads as TGTGCCAGCAGTTACGGGGACAGGGGGCTGATGGGTACGCAGTATTTT.

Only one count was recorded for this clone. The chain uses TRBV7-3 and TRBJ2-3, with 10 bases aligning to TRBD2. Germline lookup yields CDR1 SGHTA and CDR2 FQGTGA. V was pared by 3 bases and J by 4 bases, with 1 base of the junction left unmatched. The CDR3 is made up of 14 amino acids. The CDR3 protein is CASSLGLAPDTQYF. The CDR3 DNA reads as TGTGCCAGCAGCTTGGGACTAGCGCCAGATACGCAGTATTTT.

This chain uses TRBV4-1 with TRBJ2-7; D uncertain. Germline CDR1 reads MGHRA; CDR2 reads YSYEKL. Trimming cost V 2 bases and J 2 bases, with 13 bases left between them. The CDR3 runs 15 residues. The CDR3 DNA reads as TGCGCCAGCAGCCAAAGCCCCCTAAGCGCCTACGAGCAGTACTTC. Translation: CASSQSPLSAYEQYF.

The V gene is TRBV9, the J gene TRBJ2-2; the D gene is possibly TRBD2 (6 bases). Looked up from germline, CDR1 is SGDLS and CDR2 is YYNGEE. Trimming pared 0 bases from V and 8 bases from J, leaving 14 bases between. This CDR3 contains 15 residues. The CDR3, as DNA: TGTGCCAGCAGCGTAGAAGGGACTCCATCGGGGGAGCTGTTTTTT. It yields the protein CASSVEGTPSGELFF.

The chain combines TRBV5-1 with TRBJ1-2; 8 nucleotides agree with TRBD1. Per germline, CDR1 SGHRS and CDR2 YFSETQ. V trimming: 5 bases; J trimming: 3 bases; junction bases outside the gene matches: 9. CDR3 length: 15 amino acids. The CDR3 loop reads CASSSGQGRYYGYTF. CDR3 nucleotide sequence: TGCGCCAGCAGTTCCGGACAGGGTCGATACTATGGCTACACCTTC.

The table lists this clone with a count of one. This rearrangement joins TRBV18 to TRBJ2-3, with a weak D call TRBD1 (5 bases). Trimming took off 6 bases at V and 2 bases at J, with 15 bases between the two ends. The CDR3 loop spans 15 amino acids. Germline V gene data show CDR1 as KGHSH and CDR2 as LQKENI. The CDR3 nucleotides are TGTGCCAGCTCCACCATTCAGGGCAACACAGATACGCAGTATTTT. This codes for CASSTIQGNTDTQYF.

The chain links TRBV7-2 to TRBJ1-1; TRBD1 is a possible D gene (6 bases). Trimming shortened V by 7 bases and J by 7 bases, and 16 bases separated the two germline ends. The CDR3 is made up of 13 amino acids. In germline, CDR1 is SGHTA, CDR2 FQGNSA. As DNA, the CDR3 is TGTGCCAGCACCACCACAGGGTTCAGTGAAGCTTTCTTT. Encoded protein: CASTTTGFSEAFF.

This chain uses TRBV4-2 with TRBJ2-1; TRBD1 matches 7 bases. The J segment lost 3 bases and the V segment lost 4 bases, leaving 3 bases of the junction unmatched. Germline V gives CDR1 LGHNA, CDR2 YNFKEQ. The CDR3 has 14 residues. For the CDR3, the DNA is TGTGCCAGCAGCCCGGGACAGAACTACAATGAGCAGTTCTTC. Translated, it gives CASSPGQNYNEQFF.